This T cell receptor beta chain emerged from a study of beta chain features in type 1 diabetes. Study-level results: TCRB repertoires of naive, central memory and Treg cells appeared more similar among patients than among healthy donors. Patients with Type 1 diabetes showed moderately but significantly shorter TCRB CDR3s in all four CD4+ subsets. Using cDNA template may skew counts toward highly expressing activated cells.

All of the isolated RNA was reverse transcribed, so expressed TCRB transcripts were sequenced. Using immunoSEQ multiplex PCR, the repertoire was profiled, and TCRdb retains in-frame clones only, with some absent. The sample has roughly 340,000 clones; approximately 15% are singletons. With respect to this clone: No antigen is known for it.

Only one heparinised blood draw was taken per donor, and its volume averaged around 110 mL. Stem cell-like memory, regulatory, central memory and naive CD4+ cells were sorted via CD45RO/CCR7/CD25/CD127/CD95/CD27. This CDR3 region has 13 residues. Germline CDR1 is LNHDA and CDR2 is SQIVND (reference sequence). Trimming removed 4 bases from V and 8 bases from J; junction bases left unmatched: 3. The material sequenced was naive CD4+ T cells from blood. The chain carries TRBV19 and TRBJ2-1; TRBD2 matches 9 bases. The TCR sequence derives from a woman between 18 and 29 years old with type 1 diabetes. The CDR3 DNA reads as TGTGCCAGTAGTAATCAGCGGGGGGATGAGCAGTTCTTC. Its protein product is CASSNQRGDEQFF.